The clone carrying this T cell receptor beta chain was counted between two and nine times. The target antigen is unknown. Per sample, extraction of total RNA gave at least 5 micrograms in every case. The data were taken from a study of blood T cells in healthy people across ages. Trimming took 8 bases from V and 0 from J; bases not matched to a gene: 10. This CDR3 comprises 17 residues. In germline, CDR1 is MNHNY, CDR2 SVGAGI (reference sequence). Sample-barcoded 5' priming and a J-beta primer mix drove a second PCR of roughly 6 to 12 cycles. TCRdb used MiXCR to reprocess the 5' RACE reads, holding one entry per CDR3 protein. The table includes about 640,000 distinct CDR3 sequences, roughly 50% detected once. Study-wide results and caveats: Comparison with aged donors showed that long-lived donors had more naive CD4+ cells and higher diversity. From one million sequenced T cells, diversity estimates were lower bounds.

This receptor was taken from a man aged 55 to 70 in good health. Material for sequencing was blood. The chain has TRBV6-6 and TRBJ2-3; 11 bases map to TRBD2. CDR3 sequence reads: CASPKEPSGGSTDTQYF. CDR3 nucleotides: TGTGCCAGCCCCAAGGAGCCTAGCGGGGGGAGCACAGATACGCAGTATTTT.